This T cell receptor beta chain was captured by sequencing in a study of monozygotic twins with inflammatory bowel disease. General study findings and limits: Patient repertoire variability may have increased through differing immunosuppressive treatments.

As regards this clonotype: The antigen is undetermined.

TCRdb re-called the 5' RACE reads and shows each CDR3 protein once, DNA omitted. The sample includes fewer than 400,000 distinct CDR3 sequences. Sequences were obtained from blood. This clonotype was sampled from a human donor with ulcerative colitis or Crohn's disease, or a healthy co-twin of an affected twin (not recorded which).

CDR3 region: CASSLLTGEETQYF. V gene TRBV5-1 combines with J gene TRBJ2-5; TCRdb outputs TRBD1, but without DNA this stays unchecked. The CDR3 sequence is 14 residues long. Germline V CDR1 and CDR2: SGHRS, YFSETQ.